Following are 25 T cell receptor beta chains from one sample sequenced in a study of shared clonotypes between healthy human individuals. Naivety among CD8 cells was defined by CD45RO negativity and positive CCR7 selection, thereby excluding terminally differentiated effector memory CD45RA+ cells. Generated by immunoSEQ multiplex PCR, the TCRdb table keeps only in-frame clones and is missing some. Among about 2 million clones listed, approximately 94% were seen once. Sample: naive CD8+ T cells sorted from blood. These receptors all stem from a man younger than 35 in good health.

The chain couples TRBV4-3 to TRBJ1-4, with 7 bases lining up with TRBD1. V shed 2 bases, J shed 2 bases, and the junction held 5 bases outside the gene matches. Germline V gene sequence: CDR1 LGHNA, CDR2 YSLEER. CDR3 length: 16 residues. As DNA, the CDR3 is TGCGCCAGCAGCCAACGACAGGGAGCGACTAATGAAAAACTGTTTTTT. Protein product: CASSQRQGATNEKLFF.

J is TRBJ2-1 and V is TRBV30; the match to TRBD2 covers 10 bases. The germline V gene encodes CDR1 GTSNPN and CDR2 SVGIG (reference sequence). The CDR3 has 14 amino acids. V was clipped by 6 bases and J by 6 bases; unmatched bases: 8. CDR3 amino acids: CACLAGVLGNEQFF. CDR3 DNA: TGTGCCTGTCTAGCGGGGGTATTAGGCAATGAGCAGTTCTTC.

The chain is built from TRBV28 and TRBJ1-5; D might be TRBD1 (6 bases). The CDR3 loop spans 13 amino acids. The ends were cut back, 3 bases at V and 5 bases at J, with 8 bases in the middle. Germline CDR1 MDHEN, CDR2 SYDVKM. The CDR3, as DNA: TGTGCCAGCAGTTTTGGGGGCGATCAGCCCCAGCATTTT. Its protein product is CASSFGGDQPQHF.

This chain links TRBV14 with TRBJ1-2, with D unclear. The V end lost 5 bases, the J end lost 8 bases, and 24 bases lay between the germline ends. CDR3 size: 16 residues. The V gene's germline CDR1 is SGHDN and CDR2 FVKESK. CDR3 DNA sequence: TGTGCCAGCAGCGATTCTCCGGGGATGGTATTAGCGGGCTACACCTTC. Protein product: CASSDSPGMVLAGYTF.

The chain couples TRBV6-1 to TRBJ1-3; tentatively, D is TRBD1 (6 bases). CDR1 MNHNS and CDR2 SASEGT come from the germline V gene. V gave up 7 bases and J gave up 6 bases, with 13 bases separating them. The CDR3 has 13 amino acids. The CDR3 DNA reads TGTGCCAGCACTCAGACAGGAGCAAACACCATATATTTT. Protein sequence: CASTQTGANTIYF.

The chain has TRBV6-5 and TRBJ2-7; D uncertain. Trimming removed 0 bases at V and 3 bases at J, with 12 bases between. CDR1 and CDR2 (germline): MNHEY, SVGAGI. The CDR3 is 15 amino acids. The CDR3 bases are TGTGCCAGCAGTTACTCGAGCGACATTGTCTACGAGCAGTACTTC. Amino acids: CASSYSSDIVYEQYF.

The chain has TRBV12-5 and TRBJ2-1; 9 nucleotides line up with TRBD1. The CDR3 spans 15 residues. V was pared by 3 bases and J by 4 bases, with 4 bases of the junction left unmatched. Germline assignment: CDR1 LGHNT and CDR2 FRNRAP. CDR3 coding DNA: TGTGCTAGTGGTTTAACAGGGGGCGGTTACAATGAGCAGTTCTTC. Protein: CASGLTGGGYNEQFF.

The gene calls are TRBV5-4 and TRBJ1-1; 8 bases match TRBD1. CDR3 size: 15 residues. Germline-derived CDR1 and CDR2 are SGHNT and YYREEE (reference sequence). V dropped 0 bases and J dropped 4; count of bases not matched to a gene: 5. In DNA, the CDR3 is TGTGCCAGCAGCTTGGACAGGGGGGTGAGCACTGAAGCTTTCTTT. This encodes CASSLDRGVSTEAFF.

The rearrangement links TRBV7-2 to TRBJ2-1; D gene ambiguous. The CDR3 is 14 residues long. V shed 6 bases and J shed 7 bases, with 16 bases lying between them. Germline CDR1 SGHTA, CDR2 FQGNSA. CDR3 residues: CASSPLGTLNEQFF. For the CDR3, the DNA is TGTGCCAGCAGTCCCTTGGGCACTCTGAATGAGCAGTTCTTC.

V gene TRBV27 combines with J gene TRBJ1-1; possible D gene TRBD1, 6 bases. Looked up from germline, CDR1 is MNHEY and CDR2 is SMNVEV (reference sequence). The CDR3 contains 15 residues. The ends were cut back, 7 bases at V and 4 bases at J, with 19 bases in the middle. As DNA, the CDR3 is TGTGCCAGCACCCCCTTAGGGGAAGGGGGCACTGAAGCTTTCTTT. It is translated as CASTPLGEGGTEAFF.

The chain uses TRBV7-2 and TRBJ2-7; D not resolved. This CDR3 is 13 amino acids long. In germline, CDR1 is SGHTA, CDR2 FQGNSA. V shed 5 bases and J shed 1 base, with 9 bases lying between them. In nucleotides, the CDR3 is TGTGCCAGCAGCCCAGACGGTTCCTACGAGCAGTACTTC. It yields the protein CASSPDGSYEQYF.

This clone was detected only a few times. The gene calls are TRBV5-1 and TRBJ1-6; TRBD1 might be the D (5 bases). Germline V lookup: CDR1 SGHRS, CDR2 YFSETQ. The CDR3 loop spans 16 amino acids. Trimming left V 0 bases short and J 7 bases short, with 14 bases between. The CDR3 loop is CASSLDEGRENSPLHF. CDR3 nucleotide sequence: TGCGCCAGCAGCTTGGATGAGGGACGGGAGAATTCACCCCTCCACTTT.

J is TRBJ1-2 and V is TRBV5-8; 7 nucleotides match TRBD1. Trimming cost V 7 bases and J 5 bases; bases outside gene matches: 2. CDR1 is SGHTS and CDR2 is YDEGEE in the germline V gene. CDR3 length equals 11 residues. The DNA for the CDR3 is TGTGCCAGCTGGACAGGATATGGCTACACCTTC. Amino acids: CASWTGYGYTF.

The chain uses TRBV7-6 and TRBJ2-3, with D uncertain. The CDR3 has 15 amino acids. CDR1 and CDR2 from the germline V gene are SGHVS and FNYEAQ. V was pared by 1 base and J by 0 bases, with 8 bases between. In DNA form, the CDR3 reads TGTGCCAGCAGCTTAGGACCCCAAAGCACAGATACGCAGTATTTT. This codes for CASSLGPQSTDTQYF.

This clone was detected a few times. The genes are TRBV6-5 and TRBJ1-5; the D is unclear. There are 13 residues in the CDR3. Germline V lookup: CDR1 MNHEY, CDR2 SVGAGI. Trimming removed 4 bases from V and 6 bases from J, with 10 bases in between. CDR3 residues: CASSSVVGQPQHF. The CDR3 DNA is TGTGCCAGCAGTTCCGTGGTAGGTCAGCCCCAGCATTTT.

This chain joins TRBV11-3 and TRBJ1-5; 8 nucleotides line up with TRBD1. The V gene's germline CDR1 is SGHNT and CDR2 YENEEA. The CDR3 loop spans 17 amino acids. The V and J ends lost 4 bases and 1 base, in that order; junction bases with no gene match: 9. This chain's CDR3 is CASSSRTGLLSNQPQHF. CDR3 coding DNA: TGTGCCAGCAGCTCTCGGACAGGGCTGTTGAGCAATCAGCCCCAGCATTTT.

Details on this clone: The sample holds other DNA sequences that translate to the same CDR3. The J gene is TRBJ2-5, the V gene TRBV9; the D gene is possibly TRBD1 (6 bases). The V end was cut by 0 bases, the J end by 5 bases, with 11 bases between. Germline loops: CDR1 SGDLS, CDR2 YYNGEE. This CDR3 comprises 14 residues. CDR3 sequence: CASSVAGAGETQYF. DNA for the CDR3: TGTGCCAGCAGCGTAGCAGGGGCAGGCGAGACCCAGTACTTC.

The chain combines TRBV7-9 with TRBJ1-1; TRBD1 is a possible D gene (6 bases). V was trimmed by 11 bases and J by 3 bases, leaving 22 bases between them. The CDR3 extends over 15 amino acids. The germline V gene has CDR1 SEHNR and CDR2 FQNEAQ (reference sequence). The CDR3 nucleotides are TGTGCCTCCCAAGCCCTCGGGGGCGCGCACACTGAAGCTTTCTTT. Translating gives CASQALGGAHTEAFF.

Note on this clone: Other DNA sequences in this specimen translate into the identical CDR3. The chain combines TRBV27 with TRBJ2-7, with 8 bases identical to TRBD2. The V gene's germline CDR1 is MNHEY and CDR2 SMNVEV (reference sequence). Germline trimming cut 6 bases from V and 3 bases from J; bases unmatched to any gene: 4. The CDR3 is made up of 13 amino acids. The CDR3 spells CASSSAGGYEQYF. The DNA of the CDR3 is TGTGCCAGCAGCTCCGCGGGGGGCTACGAGCAGTACTTC.

On this clone itself: Within the sample, other DNA sequences also encode this same CDR3. The chain recombines TRBV29-1 with TRBJ2-7; possibly TRBD1 or TRBD2 for D (5 bases each). V was shortened by 3 bases and J by 0 bases, with 9 bases between the two germline ends. Germline assignment: CDR1 SQVTM and CDR2 ANQGSEA. CDR3 length equals 13 residues. CDR3 in DNA: TGCAGCGTTGAGTCCGGGACCTCCTACGAGCAGTACTTC. Encoded protein: CSVESGTSYEQYF.

The chain employs TRBV6-5 and TRBJ2-7, with 7 nucleotides matching TRBD1. V was clipped by 0 bases and J by 3 bases; unmatched bases: 8. CDR3 length equals 16 residues. Germline CDR1 reads MNHEY; CDR2 reads SVGAGI. The CDR3 region has the DNA TGTGCCAGCAGTTACTCGACAGGGCAATCGTTCTACGAGCAGTACTTC. This gives the protein CASSYSTGQSFYEQYF.

This chain joins TRBV7-2 and TRBJ1-6; D gene ambiguous. V dropped 0 bases and J dropped 5 bases, with 11 bases sitting between them. CDR1 is SGHTA and CDR2 is FQGNSA in the germline V gene. The CDR3 extends over 16 amino acids. The DNA of the CDR3 is TGTGCCAGCAGCTTAGCGGGTGGAAGGGATAATTCACCCCTCCACTTT. Its protein product is CASSLAGGRDNSPLHF.

This chain uses TRBV19 with TRBJ2-7; no clear D. The germline V and J ends were trimmed by 7 bases and 3 bases, with 7 bases remaining between them. This CDR3 has 11 residues. In germline, CDR1 is LNHDA, CDR2 SQIVND (reference sequence). The CDR3 bases are TGTGCCAGTATGTGGGGCTACGAGCAGTACTTC. Translated: CASMWGYEQYF.

V gene TRBV5-1 combines with J gene TRBJ1-1; D remains ambiguous. Trimming removed 0 bases at V and 6 bases at J, with 15 bases between. Germline values: CDR1 SGHRS, CDR2 YFSETQ. This CDR3 spans 15 amino acids. The CDR3 is CASSLDELNNAEAFF. The CDR3 DNA follows: TGCGCCAGCAGCTTGGATGAGTTGAACAACGCTGAAGCTTTCTTT.

This clone was detected once. The rearrangement joins TRBV4-3 to TRBJ2-7, with 10 bases aligning to TRBD2. This CDR3 comprises 16 residues. Germline V lookup: CDR1 LGHNA, CDR2 YSLEER. The junction had 8 bases not matched to a gene; V was cut back by 0 bases and J by 6 bases. The CDR3 nucleotides read TGCGCCAGCAGCCAAGAATCAGCGGGAGGGTTGCGCGAGCAGTACTTC. Protein: CASSQESAGGLREQYF.